This paragraph covers one T cell receptor (beta chain) sequence. The data originate from a study of blood T cell repertoires in COVID-19. Study information: There were acute and convalescent COVID-19 samples, and they came from the United States, Italy and Spain. T cells, B-cell-depleted T cells, or PBMCs supplied cDNA or gDNA.

Study processing details: Scientists estimated how many nucleated cells there were by amplifying reference gene primers. Generated by immunoSEQ multiplex PCR, the TCRdb table keeps only in-frame clones and is missing some. From that table come the V and J calls and clone size; the DNA was used to work out D and trimming. The table shows around 200,000 clones, with 86% occurring only once. V was trimmed by 6 bases and J by 6 bases, leaving 21 bases between them. Per the germline V gene, CDR1 is LGHDT and CDR2 is YNNKEL (reference sequence). This CDR3 is built from 15 residues. This chain links TRBV3-1 (or the pseudogene TRBV3-2) with TRBJ2-7; perhaps TRBD1 as D (6 bases). This sequence originates from a man between 65 and 85 years old with acute or convalescent COVID-19. Source material: peripheral blood. CDR3 bases: TGTGCCAGCAGTCCCACCCAGGGGTTTGTTGGCGAGCAGTACTTC. Its translation: CASSPTQGFVGEQYF.